These 2 T cell receptor beta chains came from one sample sequenced in a study of blood T cell repertoires in COVID-19. Only in-frame clones appear in the TCRdb table, and some are missing; sequencing was by immunoSEQ multiplex PCR. The sample has 300,000 to 400,000 clones, around 86% seen once. Sequencing was done on a sample of PBMCs or T cells enriched from blood (not recorded which). The receptors shown here come from a woman aged 40 to 49 with acute COVID-19.

The CDR3 loop reads CAISDTRSYNSPLHF. The CDR3 coding sequence is TGTGCCATCAGTGATACCAGGTCCTATAATTCACCCCTCCACTTT. This chain connects TRBV10-3 to TRBJ1-6; D gene ambiguous. V was shortened by 3 bases and J by 1 base, with 7 bases between the two germline ends. Per germline, CDR1 ENHRY and CDR2 SYGVKD. The CDR3 is 15 residues long.

In its sample, this clone was seen once. The rearrangement links TRBV5-4 to TRBJ2-7; D unresolved. The CDR3 totals 14 residues. CDR1 and CDR2 (germline): SGHNT, YYREEE (reference sequence). V was pared by 1 base and J by 0 bases, with 8 bases between. CDR3 nucleotides: TGTGCCAGCAGCTTGATTTCGGTCTCCTACGAGCAGTACTTC. Translating it yields CASSLISVSYEQYF.